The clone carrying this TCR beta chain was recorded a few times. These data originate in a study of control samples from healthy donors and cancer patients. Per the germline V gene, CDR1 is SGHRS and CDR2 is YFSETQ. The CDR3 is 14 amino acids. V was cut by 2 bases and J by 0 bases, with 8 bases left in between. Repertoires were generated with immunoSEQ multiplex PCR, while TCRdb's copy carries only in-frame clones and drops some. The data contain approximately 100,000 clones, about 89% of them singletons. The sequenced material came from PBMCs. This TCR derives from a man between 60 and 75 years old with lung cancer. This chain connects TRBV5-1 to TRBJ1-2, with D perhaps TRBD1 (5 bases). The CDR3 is CASSLGDSNYGYTF. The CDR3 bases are TGCGCCAGCAGCTTAGGGGACTCTAACTATGGCTACACCTTC.